A single sample gave rise to the 11 T cell receptor beta chains below, sequenced in a study of blood T cell repertoires in COVID-19. Here immunoSEQ multiplex PCR was the method, and the copy in TCRdb shows in-frame clones only, minus some. The sample lists 150,000 to 200,000 clones; 80% to 90% were seen once. Sequenced input: peripheral blood. These receptors all come from a man aged 55 to 70 with acute or convalescent COVID-19.

V is TRBV3-1 (or the pseudogene TRBV3-2) and J is TRBJ1-3; D ambiguous. The CDR3 runs 13 residues. From germline, CDR1 is LGHDT and CDR2 YNNKEL (reference sequence). Trimming stripped 5 bases from V and 4 bases from J, with 9 bases between. The CDR3 region has the DNA TGTGCCAGCAGCATCAATCCCGGAAACACCATATATTTT. This encodes CASSINPGNTIYF.

The chain uses TRBV18 and TRBJ1-2, with TRBD1 as a possible D gene (6 bases). The CDR3 length is 15 residues. Trimming took off 6 bases at V and 4 bases at J, with 18 bases between the two ends. Germline CDR1 KGHSH, CDR2 LQKENI. The CDR3 loop reads CASSPGAEPSYGYTF. CDR3 bases: TGTGCCAGCTCGCCAGGGGCAGAGCCCTCCTATGGCTACACCTTC.

The V and J genes are TRBV7-2 and TRBJ2-1, with D hard to call. V lost 5 bases to trimming and J lost 7 bases, with 15 bases between them. The germline V gene encodes CDR1 SGHTA and CDR2 FQGNSA. The CDR3 totals 14 residues. This chain's CDR3 is CASSPYPLVNEQFF. In DNA, the CDR3 is TGTGCCAGCAGCCCTTATCCCCTCGTTAATGAGCAGTTCTTC.

This chain joins TRBV7-8 and TRBJ1-2, with 8 positions matching TRBD1. The CDR3 runs 14 residues. The J segment lost 4 bases and the V segment lost 5 bases, leaving 6 bases of the junction unmatched. The V gene's germline CDR1 is SGHVS and CDR2 FQNEAQ. The CDR3 DNA sequence: TGTGCCAGCAGCACGACAGGGGACACCTATGGCTACACCTTC. It yields the protein CASSTTGDTYGYTF.

As for this clone: Other DNA variants within this sample encode the same CDR3. This chain joins TRBV5-1 and TRBJ2-2, with 7 bases that match TRBD2. The CDR3 runs 14 residues. With 7 bases clipped from V and 4 bases from J, the junction kept 7 bases outside the gene matches. Germline lookup yields CDR1 SGHRS and CDR2 YFSETQ. The CDR3 protein is CASSPGGGTGELFF. CDR3 DNA: TGCGCCAGCTCTCCCGGCGGGGGCACCGGGGAGCTGTTTTTT.

The chain combines TRBV19 with TRBJ1-5; D not resolved. V was shortened by 5 bases and J by 9 bases, with 11 bases between the two germline ends. Germline lookup yields CDR1 LNHDA and CDR2 SQIVND (reference sequence). The CDR3 extends over 12 amino acids. The CDR3 loop reads CASSPRAAPQHF. The CDR3 coding sequence is TGTGCCAGTAGTCCAAGAGCTGCGCCCCAGCATTTT.

Turning to this clone: The sample has other DNA sequences that encode this CDR3 too. CDR3 nucleotide sequence: TGTGCCAGCAGCTTGGACAGGGAAGAGACCCAGTACTTC. Residues: CASSLDREETQYF. This chain connects TRBV12-3 or TRBV12-4 to TRBJ2-5, with 8 bases fitting TRBD1. The CDR3 has 13 residues. The ends lost 6 bases at V and 3 bases at J; junction bases unmatched: 3.

The chain links TRBV6-4 to TRBJ1-2; 9 bases are shared with TRBD1. J lost 1 base, V lost 0 bases, and 6 bases had no gene match. The CDR3 consists of 17 residues. Germline CDR1 is MRHNA and CDR2 is SNTAGT. The CDR3 bases are TGTGCCAGCAGTGACTCCTATAACAGGGGGCATAACTATGGCTACACCTTC. This gives the protein CASSDSYNRGHNYGYTF.

This clone was observed once. This chain connects TRBV11-1 to TRBJ1-1, with D perhaps matching TRBD1 (5 bases). The CDR3 is made up of 14 amino acids. The V gene's germline CDR1 is SGHAT and CDR2 FQDESV (reference sequence). Trimming took off 2 bases at V and 5 bases at J, with 12 bases between the two ends. The CDR3 nucleotides are TGTGCCAGCAGCTTACAGTGGAGGGGAACTGAAGCTTTCTTT. It translates to CASSLQWRGTEAFF.

The genes are TRBV28 and TRBJ2-7; TRBD2 matches at 10 bases. V shed 4 bases and J 0 bases; nucleotides not matched to a gene: 6. From germline, CDR1 is MDHEN and CDR2 SYDVKM. The CDR3 spans 16 residues. CDR3 residues: CASSSPASGSSYEQYF. In nucleotides, the CDR3 is TGTGCCAGCAGTTCCCCCGCTAGCGGGAGCTCCTACGAGCAGTACTTC. Looking up the rest from reference TRBV28 and TRBJ2-7 gives the full variable domain: DVKVTQSSRYLVKRTGEKVFLECVQDMDHENMFWYRQDPGLGLRLIYFSYDVKMKEKGDIPEGYSVSREKKERFSLILESASTNQTSMYLCASSSPASGSSYEQYFGPGTRLTVT.

The gene calls are TRBV28 and TRBJ2-1; 8 bases line up with TRBD2. CDR1 and CDR2 from the germline V gene are MDHEN and SYDVKM. The J segment lost 8 bases and the V segment lost 2 bases, leaving 8 bases of the junction unmatched. The CDR3 spans 15 residues. The CDR3 here is CASSLMAGGLDEQFF. As DNA, the CDR3 is TGTGCCAGCAGTTTAATGGCGGGAGGTCTCGATGAGCAGTTCTTC. Full variable domain (missing parts from reference TRBV28 and TRBJ2-1): DVKVTQSSRYLVKRTGEKVFLECVQDMDHENMFWYRQDPGLGLRLIYFSYDVKMKEKGDIPEGYSVSREKKERFSLILESASTNQTSMYLCASSLMAGGLDEQFFGPGTRLTVL.